These T cell receptor beta chains were read from a single sample in a study of T cells after somatic rescue of genetic block. The data were produced by immunoSEQ multiplex PCR, yet TCRdb's version contains in-frame clones alone and is incomplete. The sample shows 95,000 to 120,000 clones, under 95% of them seen only once. Specimen: peripheral blood mononuclear cells (PBMCs). The source of these receptors is a woman younger than 35. Each CDR3 is given with its conserved first and last residue. D genes are given only for firm matches.

TRBV28,TRBJ1-5,TRBD1,CASSLRGQVGQPQHF
TRBV28,TRBJ2-5,TRBD1,CASLGDRSRTQYF
TRBV2,TRBJ1-3,.,CASRKLVDIFSGNTIYF
TRBV4-3,TRBJ2-1,.,CASSAHRGGYNEQFF
TRBV5-6,TRBJ2-7,.,CASSPGASVYEQYF
TRBV7-8,TRBJ2-2,TRBD1,CASSLAGTVNTGELFF
TRBV7-9,.,.,CASSPGGPEQYF
TRBV27,TRBJ1-1,TRBD1,CASSLSGDSEAFF
TRBV29-1,TRBJ1-2,.,CSSSQGKSGYTF
TRBV11-2,TRBJ1-2,TRBD1,CASSLTEGAEGYTF
TRBV6-1,TRBJ2-5,TRBD1,CASSVGQGETQYF
TRBV19,TRBJ2-1,TRBD2,CASKSTSGGARRSYNEQFF
TRBV7-2,TRBJ1-2,.,CASSLRARPVANYGYTF
TRBV6-5,TRBJ1-5,.,CASSYGYGNQPQHF
TRBV19,TRBJ1-5,.,CASSFRLEGQPQHF
TRBV7-2,TRBJ2-7,.,CASSPHSGYEQYF
TRBV6-5,TRBJ1-6,.,CASSLRLRGPLHF
TRBV7-2,TRBJ1-5,TRBD1,CASSRTGQGQPQHF
TRBV2,TRBJ2-3,TRBD2,CASSVSSGGANTQYF
TRBV27,TRBJ2-2,TRBD1,CASRTPRTGLIGELFF
TRBV2,TRBJ1-4,.,CASSAPRGGEKLFF
TRBV15,TRBJ1-1,.,CATSRGLGRAEAFF
TRBV7-2,TRBJ1-1,.,CASSLAPSTEAFF
TRBV28,TRBJ1-5,.,CASSLDRSPLLVTPQHF
TRBV7-9,TRBJ2-7,.,CASSLDLTYEQYF
TRBV19,TRBJ1-1,.,CASSARGNTEAFF
TRBV6-5,TRBJ2-3,.,CASSYRGQETDTQYF
TRBV28,TRBJ2-2,.,CASSSLRGAGELFF
TRBV5-8,TRBJ2-3,TRBD2,CASSNPGLAGSDTQYF
TRBV9,TRBJ1-1,TRBD1,CASSVAPGQGGTEAFF
TRBV21-1,TRBJ2-2,.,CAPRSPGEFTGELFF
TRBV27,TRBJ2-2,.,CASSLGGTGELFF
TRBV12-5,TRBJ1-3,.,CASGFLLDRIVIPSGNTIYF
TRBV4-2,TRBJ1-2,TRBD1,CASSQDLGGTGGYYGYTF
TRBV11-2,TRBJ2-5,.,CASSPRWGEQETQYF
TRBV27,TRBJ2-7,.,CASGPPLRGLSSEQYF
TRBV9,TRBJ1-2,.,CASSVGEGPIHGYTF
TRBV5-1,TRBJ2-1,.,CASSLSREQFF
TRBV9,TRBJ1-1,.,CASSVGPQGEAFF
TRBV7-3,TRBJ1-2,.,CASSLGGPGMGRSYTF
TRBV2,TRBJ1-1,TRBD1,CASSEQGASTEAFF
TRBV7-3,TRBJ2-2,.,CASSLSGTVNTGELFF